These 27 T cell receptor beta chains share one sample of origin, sequenced in a study of blood T cell repertoires in COVID-19. Here immunoSEQ multiplex PCR was the method, and the copy in TCRdb shows in-frame clones only, minus some. The table records about 350,000 clones, about 92% of them present only once. Sequences were obtained from peripheral blood. These receptors originate from a woman aged 60-75 years with COVID-19, enrolled during active disease.

The rearrangement links TRBV7-3 to TRBJ2-7, with TRBD1 matching over 8 bases. With 5 bases clipped from V and 6 bases from J, the junction kept 6 bases outside the gene matches. The CDR3 runs 13 residues. The germline V gene encodes CDR1 SGHTA and CDR2 FQGTGA. The CDR3 DNA reads as TGTGCCAGCAGCGCAAACAGGGGGTCCGAGCAGTACTTC. It encodes CASSANRGSEQYF.

The chain couples TRBV18 to TRBJ1-3; 9 bases line up with TRBD1. The CDR3 totals 13 residues. The V and J ends lost 7 bases and 3 bases, in that order; junction bases with no gene match: 1. Germline assignment: CDR1 KGHSH and CDR2 LQKENI. The CDR3 loop is CASWTGVGNTIYF. The CDR3 DNA sequence: TGTGCCAGCTGGACAGGGGTTGGAAACACCATATATTTT.

This clone appeared a single time. This chain uses TRBV5-1 with TRBJ1-4, with D uncertain. The V end was cut by 2 bases, the J end by 0 bases, with 11 bases between. In germline, CDR1 is SGHRS, CDR2 YFSETQ. The CDR3 is made up of 16 amino acids. DNA of the CDR3: TGCGCCAGCAGCTTTTTGGGAGTTGCAACTAATGAAAAACTGTTTTTT. Encoded protein: CASSFLGVATNEKLFF.

The genes are TRBV20-1 and TRBJ2-7; D perhaps matches TRBD1 (6 bases). V was shortened by 5 bases and J by 4 bases, with 9 bases between the two germline ends. From germline, CDR1 is DFQATT and CDR2 SNEGSKA (reference sequence). CDR3 length: 11 amino acids. CDR3 region: CSAPRGYEQYF. In nucleotides, the CDR3 is TGCAGTGCTCCCAGGGGATACGAGCAGTACTTC.

The chain links TRBV12-3 or TRBV12-4 to TRBJ2-7, with D possibly TRBD1 on 5 matching bases. Trimming removed 3 bases from V and 3 bases from J, with 9 bases in between. The CDR3 sequence is 13 residues long. In nucleotides, the CDR3 is TGTGCCAGCAGTTTCCAGGGATTCTACGAGCAGTACTTC. Its protein product is CASSFQGFYEQYF.

The V gene is TRBV12-3 or TRBV12-4, the J gene TRBJ2-3; 7 nucleotides match TRBD2. The CDR3 loop spans 12 amino acids. V shed 1 base and J 8 bases; nucleotides not matched to a gene: 0. CDR3 DNA sequence: TGTGCCAGCAGTTTAGGGGGGGGTACGCAGTATTTT. Amino acids: CASSLGGGTQYF.

This chain joins TRBV5-4 and TRBJ1-6; 7 bases fit TRBD1. The CDR3 runs 14 residues. Germline V gene data show CDR1 as SGHNT and CDR2 as YYREEE (reference sequence). The V gene end was trimmed by 4 bases and the J gene end by 7 bases; junction bases not matched to a gene: 5. This chain's CDR3 is CASSVDRENSPLHF. CDR3 nucleotide sequence: TGTGCCAGCAGCGTAGACAGGGAGAATTCACCCCTCCACTTT. Looking up the rest from reference TRBV5-4 and TRBJ1-6 gives the full variable domain: ETGVTQSPTHLIKTRGQQVTLRCSSQSGHNTVSWYQQALGQGPQFIFQYYREEENGRGNFPPRFSGLQFPNYSSELNVNALELDDSALYLCASSVDRENSPLHFGNGTRLTVT.

V is TRBV18 and J is TRBJ2-5; TRBD1 agrees at 9 bases. This CDR3 comprises 18 residues. Germline V gene lookup returns CDR1 KGHSH and CDR2 LQKENI. Trimming cost V 4 bases and J 4 bases; bases outside gene matches: 16. In DNA, the CDR3 is TGTGCCAGCTCACTATACCGTACTCGGACAGGGGAAGGAGAGACCCAGTACTTC. Encoded protein: CASSLYRTRTGEGETQYF.

V usage is TRBV18 and J usage is TRBJ1-5, with D perhaps matching TRBD1 (6 bases). Trimming removed 6 bases at V and 6 bases at J, with 15 bases between. The CDR3 covers 14 residues. Germline V gives CDR1 KGHSH, CDR2 LQKENI. The CDR3 sequence is CASSRSSGAQPQHF. DNA for the CDR3: TGTGCCAGCTCTAGATCATCAGGGGCTCAGCCCCAGCATTTT. The complete variable domain, with remaining parts taken from reference TRBV18 and TRBJ1-5, reads NAGVMQNPRHLVRRRGQEARLRCSPMKGHSHVYWYRQLPEEGLKFMVYLQKENIIDESGMPKERFSAEFPKEGPSILRIQQVVRGDSAAYFCASSRSSGAQPQHFGDGTRLSIL.

This sequence joins TRBV6-1 and TRBJ1-1; possibly TRBD1 for D (5 bases). Germline lookup yields CDR1 MNHNS and CDR2 SASEGT. Between the trimmed V and J ends, which lost 1 base and 4 bases, there was a span of 13 bases. The CDR3 runs 15 residues. This CDR3 is CASSEGGAGGTEAFF. The DNA for the CDR3 is TGTGCCAGCAGTGAAGGGGGCGCGGGGGGCACTGAAGCTTTCTTT.

The J gene is TRBJ1-2, the V gene TRBV7-9, with D uncertain. Trimming removed 5 bases from V and 4 bases from J, with 11 bases in between. The CDR3 has 13 residues. CDR1 and CDR2 (germline): SEHNR, FQNEAQ (reference sequence). The CDR3 loop reads CASSVRALYGYTF. The DNA of the CDR3 is TGTGCCAGCAGCGTGCGGGCCCTCTATGGCTACACCTTC.

The chain joins TRBV5-1 to TRBJ2-2; D gene unclear. The V gene's germline CDR1 is SGHRS and CDR2 YFSETQ. The V end was cut by 1 base, the J end by 0 bases, with 7 bases between. The CDR3 consists of 15 residues. The CDR3 DNA reads TGCGCCAGCAGCTTGTTAACAACGAACACCGGGGAGCTGTTTTTT. This sequence encodes CASSLLTTNTGELFF.

This chain joins TRBV4-1 and TRBJ1-4; 7 nucleotides agree with TRBD1. The CDR3 covers 13 residues. The germline gives CDR1 MGHRA, CDR2 YSYEKL. The ends lost 6 bases at V and 7 bases at J; junction bases unmatched: 5. The DNA for the CDR3 is TGCGCCAGCAGGGGGACAGTAGTTGAAAAACTGTTTTTT. Amino acid sequence: CASRGTVVEKLFF.

This clone was picked up many times. J is TRBJ2-7 and V is TRBV9; 13 nucleotides agree with TRBD2. The CDR3 contains 14 residues. CDR1 is SGDLS and CDR2 is YYNGEE in the germline V gene. J gave up 4 bases and V 3 bases, and 1 base lay outside the gene matches. The CDR3 region is CASSGTSGGYEQYF. Here the CDR3 DNA reads TGTGCCAGCAGCGGGACTAGCGGGGGTTACGAGCAGTACTTC.

The chain has TRBV30 and TRBJ1-2; possible D gene TRBD1, 5 bases. Trimming took 3 bases from V and 2 from J, leaving 22 bases between them. Germline V gene data show CDR1 as GTSNPN and CDR2 as SVGIG (reference sequence). The CDR3 runs 17 residues. The CDR3 DNA reads TGTGCCTGGAGCGGGGGGACTAAGCCCCCCGGAAACTATGGCTACACCTTC. Its protein product is CAWSGGTKPPGNYGYTF.

The CDR3 sequence: CASSALGGQREAFF. For the CDR3, the DNA is TGTGCCAGCAGCGCCTTAGGGGGACAGAGGGAAGCTTTCTTT. The V and J genes are TRBV9 and TRBJ1-1, with 7 bases lining up with TRBD1. V shed 3 bases, J shed 8 bases, and the junction held 10 bases outside the gene matches. The CDR3 runs 14 residues. In germline, CDR1 is SGDLS, CDR2 YYNGEE.

This clone was counted a few times. The chain has TRBV7-2 and TRBJ2-2; 7 nucleotides match TRBD1. Germline CDR1 SGHTA, CDR2 FQGNSA. V dropped 3 bases and J dropped 2; count of bases not matched to a gene: 6. The CDR3 runs 16 residues. CDR3 amino acids: CASSFWGQRNTGELFF. CDR3 nucleotide sequence: TGTGCCAGCAGCTTCTGGGGACAGAGAAACACCGGGGAGCTGTTTTTT. Using reference TRBV7-2 and TRBJ2-2 for the parts outside the CDR3, the full variable domain is GAGVSQSPSNKVTEKGKDVELRCDPISGHTALYWYRQSLGQGLEFLIYFQGNSAPDKSGLPSDRFSAERTGGSVSTLTIQRTQQEDSAVYLCASSFWGQRNTGELFFGEGSRLTVL.

The genes are TRBV28 and TRBJ1-4, with D possibly matching TRBD1 (6 bases). Germline loops: CDR1 MDHEN, CDR2 SYDVKM. Trimming cost V 6 bases and J 2 bases, with 19 bases left between them. This CDR3 spans 17 amino acids. DNA of the CDR3: TGTGCCAGCAGAGGTCGACAGGCCGGAGGCACTAATGAAAAACTGTTTTTT. This codes for CASRGRQAGGTNEKLFF.

The gene calls are TRBV15 and TRBJ1-1; no firm D call. Germline V gene lookup returns CDR1 LNHNV and CDR2 YYDKDF (reference sequence). Trimming removed 5 bases from V and 13 bases from J, with 17 bases in between. The CDR3 loop spans 12 amino acids. The CDR3 loop is CATSEGDKTLFF. CDR3 coding DNA: TGTGCCACCAGCGAGGGCGACAAAACGCTTTTCTTT.

The chain recombines TRBV6-5 with TRBJ1-5, with D unclear. The length of the CDR3 is 14 residues. Germline V gives CDR1 MNHEY, CDR2 SVGAGI. V lost 6 bases and J 5 bases, leaving 14 bases between the germline ends. The CDR3, as DNA: TGTGCCAGCAGCGACCGACACAGAGATCAGCCCCAGCATTTT. Protein: CASSDRHRDQPQHF.

This chain uses TRBV14 with TRBJ2-1; 8 nucleotides agree with TRBD2. The V gene's germline CDR1 is SGHDN and CDR2 FVKESK. With V trimmed by 2 bases and J by 8 bases, 14 bases remained unmatched. This CDR3 is 17 amino acids long. The CDR3 region has the DNA TGTGCCAGCAGCCAAACTAGGACTAGCAACTGGGGCGATGAGCAGTTCTTC. This codes for CASSQTRTSNWGDEQFF.

V usage is TRBV5-8 and J usage is TRBJ2-3, with 8 bases identical to TRBD1. The V and J ends lost 4 bases and 6 bases, in that order; junction bases with no gene match: 13. The germline CDR1 and CDR2 sequences are SGHTS and YDEGEE. This CDR3 has 16 residues. The chain's CDR3 is CASSAGQGTGADTQYF. CDR3 bases: TGTGCCAGCAGCGCTGGACAGGGAACGGGGGCGGATACGCAGTATTTT.

V is TRBV28 and J is TRBJ2-3, with 7 bases aligning to TRBD2. V was clipped by 4 bases and J by 4 bases; unmatched bases: 8. The CDR3 loop spans 15 amino acids. From germline, CDR1 is MDHEN and CDR2 SYDVKM. CDR3 loop: CASSSLTSSADTQYF. Here the CDR3 DNA reads TGTGCCAGCAGTTCTCTGACTAGCTCGGCAGATACGCAGTATTTT.

The CDR3 loop reads CASSQERQGSYEQYF. The CDR3 nucleotides read TGTGCCAGCAGCCAAGAAAGACAGGGTAGTTACGAGCAGTACTTC. V gene TRBV4-2 combines with J gene TRBJ2-7, with 7 bases fitting TRBD1. Germline CDR1 reads LGHNA; CDR2 reads YNFKEQ. V lost 0 bases to trimming and J lost 4 bases; unmatched junction nucleotides: 6. The CDR3 spans 15 residues.

The chain couples TRBV7-3 to TRBJ2-5, with 8 bases that match TRBD2. V lost 4 bases, J lost 4 bases, and 14 bases stayed unmatched. The germline CDR1 and CDR2 sequences are SGHTA and FQGTGA. The CDR3 length is 17 residues. The CDR3 here is CASSSLPTGGVGETQYF. In nucleotides, the CDR3 is TGTGCCAGCAGCTCCCTCCCAACCGGGGGGGTTGGAGAGACCCAGTACTTC.

V gene TRBV7-9 combines with J gene TRBJ1-5; 7 bases match TRBD1. CDR3 size: 14 residues. CDR1 SEHNR and CDR2 FQNEAQ come from the germline V gene (reference sequence). The V and J ends lost 6 bases and 3 bases, in that order; junction bases with no gene match: 5. The CDR3 reads CASSQGGPNQPQHF. The CDR3 region has the DNA TGTGCCAGCAGTCAGGGGGGCCCCAATCAGCCCCAGCATTTT.

V gene TRBV27 combines with J gene TRBJ1-1; TRBD1 might be the D (6 bases). This CDR3 has 13 residues. CDR1 and CDR2 from the germline V gene are MNHEY and SMNVEV (reference sequence). Trimming stripped 5 bases from V and 8 bases from J, with 15 bases between. CDR3 region: CASSRPRGAEAFF. For the CDR3, the DNA is TGTGCCAGCAGTCGACCTCGGGGGGCGGAAGCTTTCTTT.